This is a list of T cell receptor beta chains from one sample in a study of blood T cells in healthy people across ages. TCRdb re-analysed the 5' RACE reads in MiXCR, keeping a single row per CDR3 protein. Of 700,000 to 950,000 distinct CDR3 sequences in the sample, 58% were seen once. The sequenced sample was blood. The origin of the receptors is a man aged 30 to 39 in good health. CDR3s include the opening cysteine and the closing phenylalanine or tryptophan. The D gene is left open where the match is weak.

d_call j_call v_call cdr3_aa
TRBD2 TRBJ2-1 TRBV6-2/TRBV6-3 CASSYGTLAGKENEQFF
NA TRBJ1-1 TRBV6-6 CASTRIMGTEAFF
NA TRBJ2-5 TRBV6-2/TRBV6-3 CASTREFGETQYF
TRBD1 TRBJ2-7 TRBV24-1 CATSAPGGYEQYF
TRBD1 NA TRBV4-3 CASSQDRGQLSEQYF
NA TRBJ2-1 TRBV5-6 CASSKGRPDYNEQFF
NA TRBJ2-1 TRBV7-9 CASSPSEGYEQFF
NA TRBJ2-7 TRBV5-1 CASSLEGYLNEQYF
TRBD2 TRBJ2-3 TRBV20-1 CRLAGGPGDTQYF
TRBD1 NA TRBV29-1 CSAGGPSGQGPQETQFF
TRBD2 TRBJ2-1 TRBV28 CASSLLAGGPYNEQFF
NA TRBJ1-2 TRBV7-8 CASSLAGQTLNGYTF
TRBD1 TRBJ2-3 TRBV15 CATSSNRGSTDTQYF
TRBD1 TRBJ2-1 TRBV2 CASSGKGASYNEQFF
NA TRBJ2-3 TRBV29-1 CSVQLVSYTDTQYF
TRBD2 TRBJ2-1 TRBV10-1 CASSEASGGAGEQFF
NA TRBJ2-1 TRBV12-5 CASGSDSVEQFF
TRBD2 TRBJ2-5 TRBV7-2 CASSFGGGQETQYF
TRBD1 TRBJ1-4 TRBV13 CASSPGQGKVGNEKLFF
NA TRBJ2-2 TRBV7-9 CASSFWGAAGELFF
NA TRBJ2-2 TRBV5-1 CASSDTPSGELFF
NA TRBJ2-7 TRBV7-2 CASSFATYEQYF
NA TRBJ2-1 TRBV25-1 CASSPMGDNEQFF
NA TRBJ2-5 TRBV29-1 CSGRVVGFETQYF
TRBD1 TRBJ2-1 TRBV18 CASSPTDRAPEDEQFF
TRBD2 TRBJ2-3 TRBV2 CANKPSGGASTQYF
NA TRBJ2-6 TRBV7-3 CASSPQSAGTLDSGANVLTF
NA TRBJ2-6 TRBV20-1 CSVPDGAGANVLTF
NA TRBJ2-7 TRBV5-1 CASRLAVTREQYF
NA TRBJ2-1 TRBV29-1 CSVEDLGNQQFF
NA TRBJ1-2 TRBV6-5 CASSYSGVDYGYTF
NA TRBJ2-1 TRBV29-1 CSVAGAQMVEQFF
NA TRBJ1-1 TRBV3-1 CASKREGTEAFF
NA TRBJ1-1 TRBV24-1 CATSDWRGTEAFF
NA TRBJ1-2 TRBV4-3 CASSSTRDRNNYGYTF
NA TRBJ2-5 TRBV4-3 CASSTGAPPTQETQYF
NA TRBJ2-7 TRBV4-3 CASSQVESYEQYF
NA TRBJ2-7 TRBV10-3 CATSDSERSYEQYF
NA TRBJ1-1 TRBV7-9 CASSHEGGDTEAFF
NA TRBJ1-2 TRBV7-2 CASSLVSEGNYGYTF
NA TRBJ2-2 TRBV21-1 CASSKCKVYTGELFF
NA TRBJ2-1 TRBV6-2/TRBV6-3 CASIGSPGRNEQFF
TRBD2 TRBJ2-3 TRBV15 CATSRPGRGYPDTQYF
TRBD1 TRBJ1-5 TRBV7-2 CASSLNGQGAGQPQHF
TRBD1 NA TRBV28 CASSLWTGGTYEQYF
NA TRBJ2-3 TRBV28 CASSPRRGTQYF
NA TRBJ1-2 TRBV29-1 CSARTDWDGYTF
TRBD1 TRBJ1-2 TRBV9 CASSETGNGYTF
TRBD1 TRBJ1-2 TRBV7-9 CASSPRPDRDVYGYTF
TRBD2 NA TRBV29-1 CSVVTSGSFYEQYF
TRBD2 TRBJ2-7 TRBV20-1 CSALTSGRYNEQYF